This T cell receptor beta chain emerged from a study of T cells in Graves' hyperthyroidism and ophthalmopathy. Whole-study results and caveats: Progression to ophthalmopathy was predicted a median of approximately 6.4 months early.

Regarding this clonotype: The target antigen is unknown.

RNA transcripts were the template for amplifying TCR beta CDR3 regions. HTBI primers were employed in a first-round RT-PCR of the TCR CDR3. TCRdb re-analysed the multiplex PCR reads in MiXCR, keeping a single row per CDR3 protein. The sample yields 450,000 to 600,000 distinct CDR3 sequences, nearly 20% seen once. The sequenced material came from blood. The receptor was derived from a man aged 35 to 55 with Graves' ophthalmopathy.

As DNA, the CDR3 is TGTGCCAGCAGCGCCGCCGGAGCAGGGCACGATACGCAGTATTTT. Its translation: CASSAAGAGHDTQYF. This rearrangement joins TRBV9 to TRBJ2-3, with D possibly matching TRBD1 (5 bases). Trimming took 3 bases from V and 6 from J, leaving 17 bases between them. From germline, CDR1 is SGDLS and CDR2 YYNGEE. CDR3 length: 15 residues.